This T cell receptor (beta chain) was documented in a study of human T cells and chemical hapten exposure (dated by TCRdb to the early 2020s). Regarding the study in general: For sensitization, 2% DPC in acetone was applied to a roughly 2 cm by roughly 2 cm area of upper inner arm skin. Weekly therapeutic DPC doses were additionally applied to the scalp of patients throughout the approximately 25-week study period. Patch testing on the upper back used Finn chambers containing 0.01% DPC, with scoring done after 6 days according to International Contact Dermatitis Research Group standards. The patient cohort, mostly female, included alopecia areata with under or over 50% scalp involvement, alopecia totalis and alopecia universalis. Libraries were pooled for sequencing, and per-sample TCR yields varied mainly because of small differences in library volumes within the pool. This study followed changes in the peripheral blood TCR repertoire in vivo during primary and secondary sensitization of alopecia patients to the hapten diphenylcyclopropenone (DPC). Blood was sampled from patients pre-sensitization (week 0) and at 2, 6 and about 24 weeks after DPC sensitization. For TCR sequencing, blood came from 25 to 35 alopecia patients at anywhere from one to four time points (pre-sensitization, 2, 6 and 24 weeks). The paper's findings and limits, for the study overall: No change with DPC sensitization was found in the number of TCRs above 1 in 1000 frequency, and no evidence of global repertoire structure alterations was found. Expanded TCRs formed significantly more large CDR3 similarity clusters than pre-sensitization or healthy control sets, consistent with antigen-driven responses. The number of PT1 expanded TCRs positively correlated with patch test score, significant at thresholds 8, 16 and 32 but not 4. Because all patients had alopecia, a presumed autoimmune disease, the immune response of the patients might differ from that of healthy individuals. After repeated subsampling, the strength of the expansion versus patch-test correlation and the threshold at which it became significant changed.

This clonotype was seen many times. Its antigen specificity is not known. Base qualities are not provided; no much larger clone lies one nucleotide away. Library prep was done by RACE. This sample was sequenced with a NextSeq 500. During library preparation, unique molecular identifiers were attached to individual cDNA molecules so that TCRs could be counted in a quantitative, reproducible way. Each blood RNA sample was used to sequence both TCR alpha and TCR beta chains. As for the authors' bioinformatics: A median of about 87,000 TCRs per sample was observed, with a range of 23,224 to 690,600. V, J and CDR3 annotation of the TCR reads was performed with the Decombinator software suite. For PS versus PT1 abundance plots, all samples were subsampled to the same number of TCRs (28,000). TCRs were defined as expanded if absent before sensitization and observed at least eight times at the 2-week time point. TCRdb ran its own pipeline on the public reads, namely fastp trimming at Q25 and MiXCR clone calling, and kept in-frame beta chains. Every entry covers one CDR3 protein and lists the most common genes and DNA from its rows. These V and J calls derive from TCRdb rather than the authors' analysis. The sample data list 350,000 to 400,000 distinct CDR3 sequences, and 4% to 6% of these were observed just once. Of the sample, approximately 2.8% falls within the top ten clones.

As encoded in the germline V gene, CDR1 is SNHLY while CDR2 is FYNNEI. Reading from cysteine to phenylalanine, the CDR3 counts 15 amino acids. The read is trimmed to its CDR3 DNA, 45 bases read in frame from base 1. V and J are truncated by 6 bases and 4 bases respectively, leaving an intervening sequence of 16 bases. The time point label corresponds to: pre-sensitization, week 0. Explained via the paper, the treatment or condition label denotes: therapeutic diphenylcyclopropenone sensitization with weekly scalp DPC. At each patch-test visit, blood was drawn before the patch test was applied. Eligible patients were aged 18 to 70, diagnosed with alopecia, deemed suitable for DPC therapy, and excluded if pregnant. Total RNA was extracted from unfractionated whole blood collected in Tempus Blood RNA tubes.

The chain uses TRBV2 and TRBJ2-4; the best D guess is TRBD1, with 6 bases matching. The sequence was collected from a woman in her forties or fifties with alopecia areata. Some clones in this sample may be carry-over from other donors' samples. This sample comprised whole blood, obtained in connection with sensitization to the hapten diphenylcyclopropenone (DPC). At the DNA level, the sequence is TGTGCCAGCAGCGAGGTCCCGACAGGAAAAAACATTCAGTACTTC. Translation gives CASSEVPTGKNIQYF. The full variable domain, completed from the reference TRBV2 and TRBJ2-4 proteins outside the CDR3, reads EPEVTQTPSHQVTQMGQEVILRCVPISNHLYFYWYRQILGQKVEFLVSFYNNEISEKSEIFDDQFSVERPDGSNFTLKIRSTKLEDSAMYFCASSEVPTGKNIQYFGAGTRLSVL.